The 15 T cell receptor beta chains reported below all come from one sample, sequenced in a study of OX40 agonist ivuxolimab in advanced cancers. The table came from immunoSEQ multiplex PCR; TCRdb's copy has only in-frame clones and leaves some out. The repertoire consists of more than 20,000 clones, with 65% to 85% occurring once and the leading ten covering 15% to 25%. The sequenced sample was CD4+ or CD8+ T cells sorted from blood, obtained in a trial of the OX40 agonist ivuxolimab. The receptors come from an adult with an advanced solid tumor such as melanoma, head and neck, liver or kidney cancer.

The V and J genes are TRBV9 and TRBJ2-5; D remains unclear. Germline V gives CDR1 SGDLS, CDR2 YYNGEE. V dropped 5 bases and J dropped 5 bases, with 16 bases sitting between them. This CDR3 spans 14 amino acids. The CDR3 spells CASSSSDTKETQYF. DNA of the CDR3: TGTGCCAGCAGTTCCTCCGACACCAAGGAGACCCAGTACTTC.

The chain has TRBV15 and TRBJ2-7; a weak D match, TRBD2 (5 bases). Deletions cut 2 bases from V and 5 bases from J, with 13 bases between. Germline assignment: CDR1 LNHNV and CDR2 YYDKDF (reference sequence). The CDR3 is 14 amino acids. The CDR3 nucleotides read TGTGCCACCAGCAGACGACGGACTGACAACGAGCAGTACTTC. This gives the protein CATSRRRTDNEQYF.

The sample holds a few counts of this clone. This chain uses TRBV10-1 with TRBJ1-1, with D possibly matching TRBD1 (5 bases). Between the trimmed V and J ends, which lost 5 bases and 3 bases, there was a span of 13 bases. The germline V gene encodes CDR1 WNHNN and CDR2 SYGVQD (reference sequence). The CDR3 extends over 14 amino acids. The CDR3, as DNA: TGCGCCAGCAGTCGGGGCCTCGGGCACACTGAAGCTTTCTTT. Translating it yields CASSRGLGHTEAFF.

The chain combines TRBV4-1 with TRBJ2-1; D tentatively reads TRBD1 or TRBD2 (5 bases each). V was shortened by 0 bases and J by 3 bases, with 6 bases between the two germline ends. This CDR3 has 14 amino acids. The germline gives CDR1 MGHRA, CDR2 YSYEKL. CDR3 coding DNA: TGCGCCAGCAGCCAAGATGGGGGCTACAATGAGCAGTTCTTC. Translated, it gives CASSQDGGYNEQFF.

The chain has TRBV28 and TRBJ2-7; 7 bases are a match to TRBD2. Unmatched junction bases numbered 8, after V lost 2 bases and J lost 10 bases. The CDR3 runs 13 residues. CDR1 is MDHEN, CDR2 SYDVKM, per germline. The CDR3 spells CASSLAGEPGQYF. The CDR3 DNA follows: TGTGCCAGCAGTTTAGCGGGGGAACCAGGTCAGTACTTC.

This clone was seen a single time. The J gene is TRBJ1-2, the V gene TRBV5-4; 9 bases fit TRBD1. V trimming: 3 bases; J trimming: 6 bases; junction bases outside the gene matches: 3. CDR1 is SGHNT and CDR2 is YYREEE in the germline V gene (reference sequence). This CDR3 contains 13 residues. The CDR3: CASSSDRGNGYTF. The CDR3 DNA reads TGTGCCAGCAGCTCGGACAGGGGAAATGGCTACACCTTC.

The genes are TRBV27 and TRBJ2-7; the match to TRBD1 covers 7 bases. The CDR3 consists of 13 residues. V gave up 6 bases and J gave up 3 bases; unmatched junction bases: 5. Germline lookup yields CDR1 MNHEY and CDR2 SMNVEV (reference sequence). CDR3 protein: CASRPGTDYEQYF. The CDR3, as DNA: TGTGCCAGCAGGCCCGGGACAGACTACGAGCAGTACTTC.

This clone was detected a few times. The chain is built from TRBV11-2 and TRBJ2-3; D is uncertain. Germline V gene data show CDR1 as SGHAT and CDR2 as FQNNGV. Trimming left V 3 bases short and J 2 bases short, with 9 bases between. This CDR3 region has 14 residues. DNA for the CDR3: TGTGCCAGCAGCTTCAGACCTGACACAGATACGCAGTATTTT. This gives the protein CASSFRPDTDTQYF.

DNA for the CDR3: TGTGCCAGCAGCACCTCTAGCAGCGGGTTTGGTGAGCAGTTCTTC. It translates to CASSTSSSGFGEQFF. V and J are TRBV7-9 and TRBJ2-1; maybe TRBD2 (6 bases). Trimming stripped 5 bases from V and 9 bases from J, with 20 bases between. The germline gives CDR1 SEHNR, CDR2 FQNEAQ (reference sequence). This CDR3 has 15 amino acids.

The chain links TRBV10-1 to TRBJ2-7, with D perhaps TRBD2 (6 bases). The V and J ends lost 4 bases and 6 bases respectively, with 13 bases between them. The V gene's germline CDR1 is WNHNN and CDR2 SYGVQD (reference sequence). This CDR3 comprises 13 residues. CDR3 in DNA: TGCGCCAGCAGTGCTTCAACGGGGGTCGAGCAGTACTTC. Protein product: CASSASTGVEQYF.

V is TRBV7-3 and J is TRBJ2-3; no definite D call. This CDR3 region has 15 residues. Looked up from germline, CDR1 is SGHTA and CDR2 is FQGTGA. The germline V and J ends were trimmed by 3 bases and 3 bases, with 13 bases remaining between them. The CDR3 reads CASSFHSVETDTQYF. The CDR3 DNA is TGTGCCAGCAGCTTCCATTCGGTCGAGACAGATACGCAGTATTTT.

The gene calls are TRBV5-1 and TRBJ1-2, with 9 bases that match TRBD1. The CDR3 loop spans 13 amino acids. The germline V gene has CDR1 SGHRS and CDR2 YFSETQ. V gave up 5 bases and J gave up 8 bases; unmatched junction bases: 7. CDR3 in amino acids: CASSPGTGSGYTF. CDR3 DNA: TGCGCCAGCAGTCCCGGGACAGGGAGCGGCTACACCTTC.

This sequence joins TRBV7-2 and TRBJ1-2; TRBD1 is a possible D gene (5 bases). The germline V and J ends were trimmed by 5 bases and 6 bases, with 10 bases remaining between them. Germline-derived CDR1 and CDR2 are SGHTA and FQGNSA. The CDR3 is 12 amino acids. The CDR3 here is CASSLPGHGYTF. CDR3 sequence (DNA): TGTGCCAGCAGCCTCCCAGGGCATGGCTACACCTTC.

The rearrangement joins TRBV7-9 to TRBJ2-3; 7 bases map to TRBD1. This CDR3 is built from 16 residues. CDR1 and CDR2 from the germline V gene are SEHNR and FQNEAQ (reference sequence). V lost 6 bases to trimming and J lost 2 bases; unmatched junction nucleotides: 11. The CDR3 sequence: CASRGTATKHTDTQYF. CDR3 DNA sequence: TGTGCCAGCAGAGGGACAGCCACCAAGCACACAGATACGCAGTATTTT.

The V call is TRBV5-1, the J call TRBJ2-7, with a weak D call TRBD1 (5 bases). The germline V gene has CDR1 SGHRS and CDR2 YFSETQ. This CDR3 contains 16 residues. The V and J ends lost 5 bases and 5 bases respectively, with 23 bases between them. The CDR3 bases are TGCGCCAGCAGGGCCGACTTGGGGCAGGGTGATAACGAGCAGTACTTC. This encodes CASRADLGQGDNEQYF. Supplemented by reference TRBV5-1 and TRBJ2-7, the full variable domain reads KAGVTQTPRYLIKTRGQQVTLSCSPISGHRSVSWYQQTPGQGLQFLFEYFSETQRNKGNFPGRFSGRQFSNSRSEMNVSTLELGDSALYLCASRADLGQGDNEQYFGPGTRLTVT.